These 23 T cell receptor beta chains originate from one sample sequenced in a study of beta chain features in type 1 diabetes. What was sequenced were expressed TCRB transcripts, since all of the isolated RNA had been reverse transcribed. Method: immunoSEQ multiplex PCR; TCRdb's copy keeps in-frame clones and lacks some. In the table there are 900,000 or so clones, roughly a sixth of which are singletons. The sample consisted of naive CD4+ T cells from blood. All receptors come from a woman between 18 and 29 years old in good health.

The chain recombines TRBV13 with TRBJ2-7, with D perhaps matching TRBD1 (5 bases). Germline V gene data show CDR1 as PRHDT and CDR2 as FYEKMQ (reference sequence). CDR3 size: 12 residues. Trimming took 5 bases from V and 4 from J, leaving 9 bases between them. CDR3 coding DNA: TGTGCCAGCAGCCGCGACAGATACGAGCAGTACTTC. Translated: CASSRDRYEQYF.

A few counts support this clone. The chain carries TRBV7-2 and TRBJ2-2; TRBD1 is a possible D gene (5 bases). With 2 bases removed from V and 6 bases from J, the gap between germline ends came to 13 bases. This CDR3 contains 15 residues. The germline CDR1 and CDR2 sequences are SGHTA and FQGNSA. The CDR3 loop reads CASSLSRVLAGELFF. CDR3 sequence (DNA): TGTGCCAGCAGCTTAAGCAGGGTATTGGCCGGGGAGCTGTTTTTT.

In the case of this clone: A read error may account for a junction end that differs from germline. This chain links TRBV29-1 with TRBJ2-7; D gene uncertain. Germline V gene data show CDR1 as SQVTM and CDR2 as ANQGSEA. The CDR3 consists of 14 residues. CDR3 sequence reads: CSAELRGISYEQYF. For the CDR3, the DNA is TGCAGCGCTGAACTTAGAGGAATTTCCTACGAGCAGTACTTC.

The CDR3 DNA is TGTGCCAGCGGAATGGACAGATGGGAGAACACCGGGGAGCTGTTTTTT. It yields the protein CASGMDRWENTGELFF. The chain has TRBV21-1 and TRBJ2-2; TRBD1 was called by the table and not checked on the DNA. TRBV21-1 represents a pseudogene. The CDR3 length is 16 residues.

This clone has only a few counts. This sequence joins TRBV11-2 and TRBJ2-7; D unclear. Trimming pared 2 bases from V and 3 bases from J, leaving 11 bases between. The CDR3 is 14 amino acids. From germline, CDR1 is SGHAT and CDR2 FQNNGV. The CDR3 is CASSLMQIGYEQYF. Here the CDR3 DNA reads TGTGCCAGCAGCTTAATGCAGATTGGCTACGAGCAGTACTTC.

This clone was counted a few times. The chain uses TRBV28 and TRBJ2-7; D perhaps matches TRBD1 (6 bases). Germline lookup yields CDR1 MDHEN and CDR2 SYDVKM. Trimming pared 9 bases from V and 0 bases from J, leaving 15 bases between. The CDR3 loop spans 14 amino acids. The CDR3 DNA reads as TGTGCCAGAACTGGGGACACGAGCTCCTACGAGCAGTACTTC. This codes for CARTGDTSSYEQYF. The full variable domain, completed using reference TRBV28 and TRBJ2-7, is DVKVTQSSRYLVKRTGEKVFLECVQDMDHENMFWYRQDPGLGLRLIYFSYDVKMKEKGDIPEGYSVSREKKERFSLILESASTNQTSMYLCARTGDTSSYEQYFGPGTRLTVT.

This clone showed up just a few times. This chain uses TRBV7-9 with TRBJ2-7; no firm D call. There are 15 residues in the CDR3. V shed 2 bases and J shed 0 bases, with 11 bases lying between them. Germline CDR1 is SEHNR and CDR2 is FQNEAQ (reference sequence). CDR3 amino acids: CASSLLDGSSYEQYF. In DNA form, the CDR3 reads TGTGCCAGCAGCTTACTGGACGGAAGCTCCTACGAGCAGTACTTC.

This clone was seen a handful of times. This chain uses TRBV4-3 with TRBJ2-1, with D unresolved. The germline V gene encodes CDR1 LGHNA and CDR2 YSLEER. V lost 0 bases and J lost 7, with 13 bases in between. There are 15 residues in the CDR3. The DNA of the CDR3 is TGCGCCAGCAGCCAAGATCGGGTCCTGGGGAATGAGCAGTTCTTC. Translation gives CASSQDRVLGNEQFF.

The chain carries TRBV18 and TRBJ2-3; a weak D match, TRBD1 (5 bases). The CDR3 covers 15 residues. Trimming stripped 2 bases from V and 1 base from J, with 10 bases between. Germline CDR1 KGHSH, CDR2 LQKENI. The CDR3 protein is CASSPLQTGTDTQYF. CDR3 nucleotide sequence: TGTGCCAGCTCACCATTGCAGACAGGCACAGATACGCAGTATTTT.

The V call is TRBV5-4, the J call TRBJ2-5; 9 bases align to TRBD2. The CDR3 has 15 residues. Looked up from germline, CDR1 is SGHNT and CDR2 is YYREEE (reference sequence). The J segment lost 4 bases and the V segment lost 3 bases, leaving 7 bases of the junction unmatched. The DNA for the CDR3 is TGTGCCAGCAGCTCACGCGGGAGGGCCACAGAGACCCAGTACTTC. The encoded protein is CASSSRGRATETQYF.

The chain couples TRBV11-2 to TRBJ2-1; 9 nucleotides match TRBD2. After removal of 5 bases from V and 6 bases from J, the junction contained 8 bases not matched to a gene. This CDR3 contains 15 residues. Germline V gene sequence: CDR1 SGHAT, CDR2 FQNNGV. The CDR3 DNA is TGTGCCAGCAGCCTCCTAGCGGGACCGATCAATGAGCAGTTCTTC. Its protein product is CASSLLAGPINEQFF. Supplemented by reference TRBV11-2 and TRBJ2-1, the full variable domain reads EAGVAQSPRYKIIEKRQSVAFWCNPISGHATLYWYQQILGQGPKLLIQFQNNGVVDDSQLPKDRFSAERLKGVDSTLKIQPAKLEDSAVYLCASSLLAGPINEQFFGPGTRLTVL.

This rearrangement joins TRBV6-1 to TRBJ1-5; the D gene is possibly TRBD1 (6 bases). The CDR3 consists of 12 residues. Trimming took off 7 bases at V and 7 bases at J, with 11 bases between the two ends. Germline V gene data show CDR1 as MNHNS and CDR2 as SASEGT. In DNA, the CDR3 is TGTGCCAGCAAACAGGGCGGACAGCCCCAGCATTTT. Translated: CASKQGGQPQHF.

The chain couples TRBV19 to TRBJ2-2; D uncertain. The V end was cut by 5 bases, the J end by 2 bases, with 12 bases between. The CDR3 runs to 15 residues. In germline, CDR1 is LNHDA, CDR2 SQIVND (reference sequence). CDR3 region: CASSPVAVNTGELFF. The CDR3 coding sequence is TGTGCCAGTAGTCCTGTGGCAGTCAACACCGGGGAGCTGTTTTTT.

The genes are TRBV5-1 and TRBJ2-3; 7 positions match TRBD2. Germline CDR1 is SGHRS and CDR2 is YFSETQ. The CDR3 consists of 14 residues. J lost 3 bases, V lost 4 bases, and 5 bases had no gene match. DNA of the CDR3: TGCGCCAGCAGCAATCCTAGCGGTACAGATACGCAGTATTTT. This sequence encodes CASSNPSGTDTQYF.

This clone turned up a few times. V usage is TRBV2 and J usage is TRBJ2-2; 7 bases are a match to TRBD1. The CDR3 is made up of 13 amino acids. Germline values: CDR1 SNHLY, CDR2 FYNNEI. Unmatched junction bases numbered 6, after V lost 8 bases and J lost 6 bases. CDR3 loop: CASGTAGAGELFF. The CDR3 DNA sequence: TGTGCCAGCGGGACAGCAGGCGCCGGGGAGCTGTTTTTT.

This chain connects TRBV2 to TRBJ2-7, with D perhaps TRBD1 or TRBD2 (6 bases each). V dropped 0 bases and J dropped 5 bases, with 14 bases sitting between them. The V gene's germline CDR1 is SNHLY and CDR2 FYNNEI. The CDR3 has 15 residues. CDR3 sequence reads: CASSEAQGRRNEQYF. In DNA, the CDR3 is TGTGCCAGCAGTGAAGCCCAGGGGAGGAGAAACGAGCAGTACTTC.

Details on this clone: The same CDR3 also results from other DNA sequences found in this sample. The chain carries TRBV28 and TRBJ2-1; TRBD1 aligns across 12 bases. With V trimmed by 6 bases and J by 9 bases, 12 bases remained unmatched. The CDR3 length is 16 residues. Germline V gene lookup returns CDR1 MDHEN and CDR2 SYDVKM. CDR3 residues: CASRPTGTGGLGEQFF. The DNA for the CDR3 is TGTGCCAGCAGACCCACCGGGACAGGGGGCCTCGGTGAGCAGTTCTTC.

The rearrangement joins TRBV6-1 to TRBJ2-3; D uncertain. V lost 8 bases, J lost 0 bases, and 12 bases lay in between. The CDR3 totals 14 residues. Germline CDR1 reads MNHNS; CDR2 reads SASEGT. The chain's CDR3 is CASYDWASTDTQYF. CDR3 coding DNA: TGTGCCAGCTACGACTGGGCTAGCACAGATACGCAGTATTTT.

This clone was counted between two and nine times. The rearrangement joins TRBV5-4 to TRBJ2-1, with D perhaps TRBD1 or TRBD2 (6 bases each). Trimming shortened V by 8 bases and J by 7 bases, and 22 bases separated the two germline ends. CDR1 and CDR2 (germline): SGHNT, YYREEE (reference sequence). This CDR3 has 15 residues. CDR3 nucleotide sequence: TGTGCCAGTGAATCCGGAGGGGGAACAGGTAATGAGCAGTTCTTC. This sequence encodes CASESGGGTGNEQFF.

This clone was picked up a small number of times. This sequence joins TRBV5-1 and TRBJ2-1; TRBD2 might be the D (7 bases). V was cut by 4 bases and J by 8 bases, with 22 bases left in between. The germline gives CDR1 SGHRS, CDR2 YFSETQ. This CDR3 spans 16 amino acids. CDR3 region: CASSPTRGGAFDEQFF. Here the CDR3 DNA reads TGCGCCAGCAGCCCAACCAGGGGAGGGGCCTTCGATGAGCAGTTCTTC.

This clone was counted a few times. The chain couples TRBV4-3 to TRBJ2-6, with 8 nucleotides matching TRBD1. The length of the CDR3 is 19 residues. Germline lookup yields CDR1 LGHNA and CDR2 YSLEER. The V and J ends lost 7 bases and 0 bases, in that order; junction bases with no gene match: 14. CDR3 loop: CASTPMRRTGPSGANVLTF. CDR3 bases: TGCGCCAGCACCCCCATGAGACGGACAGGGCCCTCTGGGGCCAACGTCCTGACTTTC.

This clone was detected only a few times. This rearrangement joins TRBV9 to TRBJ2-3; unclear D gene. Per germline, CDR1 SGDLS and CDR2 YYNGEE. Trimming left V 1 base short and J 4 bases short, with 7 bases between. The CDR3 totals 13 residues. The CDR3 DNA follows: TGTGCCAGCAGCGTAATCCCTGCAGATACGCAGTATTTT. Translated: CASSVIPADTQYF.

This clone was found a few times. The chain joins TRBV7-2 to TRBJ2-7, with TRBD2 identical over 8 bases. This CDR3 has 16 amino acids. Germline CDR1 SGHTA, CDR2 FQGNSA. J was trimmed by 4 bases and V by 4 bases; bases with no gene match: 12. The CDR3 loop reads CASSSQSPTSGYEQYF. The CDR3, as DNA: TGTGCCAGCAGCTCCCAGTCCCCAACTAGCGGATACGAGCAGTACTTC.